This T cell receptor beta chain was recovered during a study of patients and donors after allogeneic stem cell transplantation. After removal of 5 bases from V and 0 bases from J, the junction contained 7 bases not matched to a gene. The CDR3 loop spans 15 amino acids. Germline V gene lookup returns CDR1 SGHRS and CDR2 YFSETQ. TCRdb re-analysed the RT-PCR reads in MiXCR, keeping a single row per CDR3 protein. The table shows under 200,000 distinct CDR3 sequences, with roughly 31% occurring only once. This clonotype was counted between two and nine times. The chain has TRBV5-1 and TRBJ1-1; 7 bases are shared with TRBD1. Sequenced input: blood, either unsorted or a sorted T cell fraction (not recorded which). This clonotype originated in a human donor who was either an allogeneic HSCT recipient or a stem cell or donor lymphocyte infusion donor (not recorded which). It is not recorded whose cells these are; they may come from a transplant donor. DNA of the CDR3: TGCGCCAGCAGATCGTACAGGGGAATGAACACTGAAGCTTTCTTT. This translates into CASRSYRGMNTEAFF.